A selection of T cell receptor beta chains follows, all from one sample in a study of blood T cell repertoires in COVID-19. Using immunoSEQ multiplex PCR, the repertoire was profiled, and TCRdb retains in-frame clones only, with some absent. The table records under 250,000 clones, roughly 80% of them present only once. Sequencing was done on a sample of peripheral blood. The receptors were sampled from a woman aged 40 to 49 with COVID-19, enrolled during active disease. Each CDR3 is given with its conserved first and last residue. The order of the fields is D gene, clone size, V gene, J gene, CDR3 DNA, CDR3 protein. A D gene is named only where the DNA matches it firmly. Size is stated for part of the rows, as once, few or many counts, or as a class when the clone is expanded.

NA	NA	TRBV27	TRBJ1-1	TGTGCCAGCGGCGGGGTTGGGGATGAAGCTTTCTTT	CASGGVGDEAFF
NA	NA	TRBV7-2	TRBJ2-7	TGTGCCAGCAGCTCCGCGGAAGAGCAGTACTTC	CASSSAEEQYF
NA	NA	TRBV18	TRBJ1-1	TGTGCCAGCTCACCACAGGACACACACACTGAAGCTTTCTTT	CASSPQDTHTEAFF
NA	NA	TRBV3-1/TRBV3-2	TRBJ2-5	TGTGCCAGCAGCCACTTGCGTGAGACCCAGTACTTC	CASSHLRETQYF
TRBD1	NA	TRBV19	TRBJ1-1	TGTGCCAGTAGTTTTGGAGGAGGGGGCATGAACACTGAAGCTTTCTTT	CASSFGGGGMNTEAFF
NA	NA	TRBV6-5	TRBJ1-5	TGTGCCAGCAGGGGGGGGTGGGTCGACAATCAGCCCCAGCATTTT	CASRGGWVDNQPQHF
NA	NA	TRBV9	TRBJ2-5	TGTGCCAGCAGCGATCGGCCGGACAGAGGATGGGGGACCCAGTACTTC	CASSDRPDRGWGTQYF
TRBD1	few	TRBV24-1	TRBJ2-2	TGTGCCACCAGTGACTCTCCGGGGACAGGGAACACCGGGGAGCTGTTTTTT	CATSDSPGTGNTGELFF
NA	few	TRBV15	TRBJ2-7	TGTGCCACCAGAAGCGGACAGACCCCGGGGCAGTACTTC	CATRSGQTPGQYF
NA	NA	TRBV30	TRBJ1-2	TGTGCCTGGAGTGTAGCACGGAACTATGGCTACACCTTC	CAWSVARNYGYTF
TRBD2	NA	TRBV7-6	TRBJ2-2	TGTGCCAGCAGCTTCGGTGGCGGGAGAACTCGAGGCACCGGGGAGCTGTTTTTT	CASSFGGGRTRGTGELFF
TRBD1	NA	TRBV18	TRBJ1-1	TGTGCCAGCTCGGGGACAGGAGTGAACACTGAAGCTTTCTTT	CASSGTGVNTEAFF
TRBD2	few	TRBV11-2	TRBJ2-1	TGTGCCAGCAGCTTATCTAGCGGGGGGTCATACAATGAGCAGTTCTTC	CASSLSSGGSYNEQFF
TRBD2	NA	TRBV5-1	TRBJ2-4	TGCGCCAGCAGCTATAGCGGGGGGCTAGCCAAAAACATTCAGTACTTC	CASSYSGGLAKNIQYF
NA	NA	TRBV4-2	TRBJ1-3	TGTGCCAGCAGCCAAGACCCTAGCTCCCGGCAAGGAAACACCATATATTTT	CASSQDPSSRQGNTIYF
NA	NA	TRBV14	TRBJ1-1	TGTGCCAGCAGAGACCGGGGCACTGAAGCTTTCTTT	CASRDRGTEAFF
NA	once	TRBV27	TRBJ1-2	TGTGCCAGCAGTACAGACGGTACCCCTGGGGGCTACACCTTC	CASSTDGTPGGYTF
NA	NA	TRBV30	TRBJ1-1	TGTGCCTGCAGCGGCTCGGGTCTGCAAGCTTTCTTT	CACSGSGLQAFF
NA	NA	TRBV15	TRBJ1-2	TGTGCCACCAGCAGAGATCCGGGAAGCTATGGCTACACCTTC	CATSRDPGSYGYTF
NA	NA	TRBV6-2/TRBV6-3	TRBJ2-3	TGTGCCAGCAGTTACTCCCCCACCAAGCGGAACACAGATACGCAGTATTTT	CASSYSPTKRNTDTQYF
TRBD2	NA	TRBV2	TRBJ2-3	TGTGCCAGCAGCCGGTGGACTAGCTCGTTTAGCACAGATACGCAGTATTTT	CASSRWTSSFSTDTQYF
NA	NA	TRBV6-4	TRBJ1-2	TGTGCCAGCAGTGAGTCAGGTGGCTATGGCTACACCTTC	CASSESGGYGYTF
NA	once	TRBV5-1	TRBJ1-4	TGCGCCAGCAGCCCGGGATCGACTAATGAAAAACTGTTTTTT	CASSPGSTNEKLFF
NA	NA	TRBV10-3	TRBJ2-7	TGTGCCATCAGTACATTTATTGAGGGTACTAACTACGAGCAGTACTTC	CAISTFIEGTNYEQYF
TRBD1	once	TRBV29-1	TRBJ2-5	TGCAGCGTCACAAGGACAGGCGTGGAGACCCAGTACTTC	CSVTRTGVETQYF
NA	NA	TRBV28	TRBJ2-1	TGTGCCAGCACGCCGGGGGCCTACAATGAGCAGTTCTTC	CASTPGAYNEQFF
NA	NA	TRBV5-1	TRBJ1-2	TGCGCCAGCAGCTTGGAAGCGGGATCAAACTATGGCTACACCTTC	CASSLEAGSNYGYTF
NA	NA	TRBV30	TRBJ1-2	TGTGCCTGGAGCATCACGGGGAACTATGGCTACACCTTC	CAWSITGNYGYTF
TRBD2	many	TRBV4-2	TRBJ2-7	TGTGCCAGCAGCCAAGAAGGGCTAGCGGGGGTCCCCGAGCAGTACTTC	CASSQEGLAGVPEQYF
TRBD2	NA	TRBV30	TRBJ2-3	TGTGCCTGCGCGACTAGCGGGAGTACAGATACGCAGTATTTT	CACATSGSTDTQYF
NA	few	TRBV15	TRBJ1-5	TGTGCCACCAGCGCCGGGAATAGCAATCAGCCCCAGCATTTT	CATSAGNSNQPQHF
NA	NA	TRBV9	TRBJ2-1	TGTGCCAGCAGCGCAGTCCGGCTAGATGGTGGTGAGCAGTTCTTC	CASSAVRLDGGEQFF
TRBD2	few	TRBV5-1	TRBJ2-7	TGCGCCAGCAGCTCCGGGACTAGTCACCGAGGGCAGTACTTC	CASSSGTSHRGQYF
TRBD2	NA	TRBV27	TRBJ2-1	TGTGCCAGCACATCGTTAGCGGGAGATCTCAATGAGCAGTTCTTC	CASTSLAGDLNEQFF
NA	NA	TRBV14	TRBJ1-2	TGTGCCAGCAGCCAAGAACGCGGGATCTATGGCTACACCTTC	CASSQERGIYGYTF
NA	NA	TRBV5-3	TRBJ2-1	TGTGCCAGAAGCATCCTGGGGGCCGAAGTTAATGAGCAGTTCTTC	CARSILGAEVNEQFF
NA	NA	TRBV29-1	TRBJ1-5	TGCAGCGTTGCGGGAGGGGGGGGGCAGCCCCAGCATTTT	CSVAGGGGQPQHF
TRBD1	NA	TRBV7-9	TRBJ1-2	TGTGCCAGCAGCCCTCAATTCGAACAGGGGGAGGATGGCTACACCTTC	CASSPQFEQGEDGYTF
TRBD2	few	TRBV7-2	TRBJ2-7	TGTGCCAGCAGCCGGTCGGGGGGGGCCTACGAGCAGTACTTC	CASSRSGGAYEQYF
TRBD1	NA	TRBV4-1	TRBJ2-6	TGCGCCAGCAGCCTAGCGACAGGGGGCCTCTCTGGGGCCAACGTCCTGACTTTC	CASSLATGGLSGANVLTF
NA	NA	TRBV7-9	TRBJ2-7	TGTGCCAGCAGCCCCCGACAGGTCGGTCCCTACGAGCAGTACTTC	CASSPRQVGPYEQYF
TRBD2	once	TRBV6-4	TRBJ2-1	TGTGCCAGCAGTGACTCGGCAGCGGGAGGGTCTTTCGGTAATGAGCAGTTCTTC	CASSDSAAGGSFGNEQFF
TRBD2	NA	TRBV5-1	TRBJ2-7	TGCGCCAGCAGCTTGGTAGCGGGAGCCACCTACGAGCAGTACTTC	CASSLVAGATYEQYF
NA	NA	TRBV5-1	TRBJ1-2	TGCGCCAGCAGCTCGGCAGGGGTAAATGGCTACACCTTC	CASSSAGVNGYTF
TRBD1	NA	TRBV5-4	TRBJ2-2	TGTGCCAGCAACCCAATGACAGGGGGCGCCGGGGAGCTGTTTTTT	CASNPMTGGAGELFF
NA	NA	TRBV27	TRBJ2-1	TGTGCCAGCAGTTTAGGTCTTGGGAAGGGCGCGGGTGAGCAGTTCTTC	CASSLGLGKGAGEQFF
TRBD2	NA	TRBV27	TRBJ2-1	TGTGCCAGCATCGGTTCTAGCGGGAGTTCTTACAATGAGCAGTTCTTC	CASIGSSGSSYNEQFF
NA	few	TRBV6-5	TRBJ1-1	TGTGCCAGCAGTTACCCCAGGGGAACTGAAGCTTTCTTT	CASSYPRGTEAFF
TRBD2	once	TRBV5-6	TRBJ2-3	TGTGCCAGCACCCGAGAGGCACTAGCGGGAGGTGGGAACACAGATACGCAGTATTTT	CASTREALAGGGNTDTQYF